The entry below gives a single T cell receptor (beta chain) sequence along with its context. The data stem from a study of T cell changes during pregnancy in multiple sclerosis. TCRdb keeps only in-frame clones here, not all; method: immunoSEQ multiplex PCR. Of approximately 74,000 clones listed, 85% to 95% were seen once; the top ten hold less than 2.5%. The CDR3 consists of 16 residues. Germline V lookup: CDR1 SEHNR, CDR2 FQNEAQ (reference sequence). Trimming took off 5 bases at V and 6 bases at J, with 20 bases between the two ends. The source of this sequence is a female donor with multiple sclerosis, enrolled in a pregnancy study. The sequencing here drew on peripheral blood, taken before pregnancy. This chain joins TRBV7-9 and TRBJ2-1; a weak D match, TRBD1 (5 bases). The CDR3 is CASSNVRTQDLNEQFF. The CDR3 nucleotides are TGTGCCAGCAGCAATGTGCGGACACAGGACCTCAATGAGCAGTTCTTC.